This T cell receptor (beta chain) was retrieved from a study of regulatory T cells in long-lasting Graves disease. On the study more broadly: Graves' patients, diagnosed recently, had received antithyroid drugs under 3 months. Overall study findings and caveats: With a few thousand shared public clonotypes, persistent patients exceeded new patients, who shared about 1,000.

The CDR3 totals 13 residues. Trimming removed 0 bases from V and 5 bases from J, with 8 bases in between. CDR1 SGDLS and CDR2 YYNGEE come from the germline V gene. According to the study, TCR beta libraries were built with iRepertoire HTBI primers and CDR3-region Arm-PCR. MiXCR, run by TCRdb on the multiplex PCR reads, gives a single entry per CDR3 protein. The top ten hold about 17% of the sample, which has 680,000 or so distinct CDR3 sequences, approximately 15% seen once. This clonotype was seen a handful of times. What it binds is not known. Stated time point: newly diagnosed GD, antithyroid drugs for less than 3 months. With RNA extracted from PBMCs as input, the TCR library was made. These same data were also listed under a study on T cells in Graves' hyperthyroidism and ophthalmopathy.

This sample comprised peripheral blood mononuclear cells (PBMCs), obtained at new diagnosis, from a patient treated with antithyroid drugs. This TCR was sampled from a woman in her 30s with Graves disease. The chain is built from TRBV9 and TRBJ1-1; D is perhaps TRBD1 (5 bases). The CDR3 loop is CASSVAWGTEAFF. The CDR3 DNA reads TGTGCCAGCAGCGTAGCTTGGGGGACTGAAGCTTTCTTT.